The 18 T cell receptor beta chains below come from one sample, sequenced in a study of vaccination and CD4 T cells after COVID-19. Treatment described: roughly 10-day PBMC culture with coronavirus spike peptide pools or control peptides (ViraFEST assay). Samples of CD4+ T cells were obtained from the unexposed donor before the COVID-19 pandemic (2011-2018). The Oncomine TCR Beta short-read assay was applied to DNA of cultured CD4+ T cells. CD4+ T cells were cultured, and genomic DNA was extracted from them. One entry per CDR3 protein results from TCRdb running MiXCR on the PCR reads. The sample carries fewer than 10,000 distinct CDR3 sequences, around 37% recorded once. No antigen is known for these receptors. Sequenced material: CD4+ T cells from blood, cultured in vitro. These receptors came from a human donor in good health.

The rearrangement uses TRBV7-2 and TRBJ2-1; 9 positions match TRBD1. The CDR3 has 15 residues. The V gene end was trimmed by 1 base and the J gene end by 8 bases; junction bases not matched to a gene: 6. CDR1 and CDR2 from the germline V gene are SGHTA and FQGNSA. CDR3 bases: TGTGCCAGCAGCTTAGGGGGACAGGGTGGCGATGAGCAGTTCTTC. As protein: CASSLGGQGGDEQFF.

The rearrangement links TRBV20-1 to TRBJ2-4; 7 bases agree with TRBD1. Germline values: CDR1 DFQATT, CDR2 SNEGSKA (reference sequence). CDR3 size: 13 residues. With 8 bases clipped from V and 6 bases from J, the junction kept 10 bases outside the gene matches. CDR3 residues: CSTFNPGGNIQYF. Here the CDR3 DNA reads TGCAGTACCTTTAACCCAGGGGGAAACATTCAGTACTTC.

This clonotype has more than one count but fewer than ten. V usage is TRBV20-1 and J usage is TRBJ2-7, with a weak D call TRBD2 (6 bases). Germline lookup yields CDR1 DFQATT and CDR2 SNEGSKA (reference sequence). The length of the CDR3 is 11 residues. Here the CDR3 reads CSPAGQGEQYF. CDR3 nucleotides: TGCAGCCCGGCGGGGCAGGGCGAGCAGTACTTC.

The count of this clonotype is one. CDR3 DNA: TGTGCCAGCAGCGTGGGGGCCGGCCTCGGGACCCAGTACTTC. This sequence encodes CASSVGAGLGTQYF. The chain links TRBV9 to TRBJ2-5; possible D gene TRBD1, 6 bases. From germline, CDR1 is SGDLS and CDR2 YYNGEE. The CDR3 is made up of 14 amino acids. V was pared by 2 bases and J by 7 bases, with 15 bases between.

V is TRBV6-1 and J is TRBJ2-1; D is possibly TRBD2 (5 bases). Per germline, CDR1 MNHNS and CDR2 SASEGT. This CDR3 is 11 amino acids long. V gave up 7 bases and J gave up 8 bases, with 9 bases separating them. This chain's CDR3 is CASTAGDEQFF. CDR3 nucleotide sequence: TGTGCCAGCACCGCCGGGGATGAGCAGTTCTTC.

There are a few counts of this clonotype. The V and J genes are TRBV28 and TRBJ1-2; TRBD1 might be the D (5 bases). V lost 5 bases to trimming and J lost 4 bases, with 17 bases between them. Germline CDR1 and CDR2: MDHEN and SYDVKM. This CDR3 region has 15 residues. The CDR3 loop reads CASSTTDSFVYGYTF. The CDR3 DNA follows: TGTGCCAGCAGTACCACTGACAGTTTTGTCTATGGCTACACCTTC.

This clonotype was seen a few times. J is TRBJ1-2 and V is TRBV6-1, with a possible D match to TRBD1 (6 bases). The CDR3 runs to 14 residues. The V end was cut by 7 bases, the J end by 5 bases, with 17 bases between. CDR1 MNHNS and CDR2 SASEGT come from the germline V gene. CDR3 DNA: TGTGCCAGCAATCCAGGGGCCAGCATATATGGCTACACCTTC. Protein sequence: CASNPGASIYGYTF.

The gene calls are TRBV6-5 and TRBJ2-3; tentative D call: TRBD1 (5 bases). In germline, CDR1 is MNHEY, CDR2 SVGAGI. The CDR3 loop spans 14 amino acids. Trimming cost V 2 bases and J 4 bases, with 10 bases left between them. Here the CDR3 DNA reads TGTGCCAGCAGTTACCACCCACAGGCAGATACGCAGTATTTT. Its translation is CASSYHPQADTQYF.

This rearrangement joins TRBV20-1 to TRBJ1-2, with a weak D call TRBD1 (6 bases). Per germline, CDR1 DFQATT and CDR2 SNEGSKA (reference sequence). The CDR3 contains 14 residues. Trimming shortened V by 0 bases and J by 4 bases, and 12 bases separated the two germline ends. CDR3 protein: CSARDTGGVYGYTF. CDR3 nucleotides: TGCAGTGCTAGAGACACTGGGGGCGTCTATGGCTACACCTTC.

This chain uses TRBV7-9 with TRBJ1-1; 9 nucleotides line up with TRBD1. The CDR3 is 15 amino acids. The V gene end was trimmed by 5 bases and the J gene end by 4 bases; junction bases not matched to a gene: 8. The germline CDR1 and CDR2 sequences are SEHNR and FQNEAQ (reference sequence). The CDR3 loop reads CASSLNGQGSTEAFF. CDR3 in DNA: TGTGCCAGCAGCCTAAACGGACAGGGGAGCACTGAAGCTTTCTTT.

Comments on this clonotype: The junction departs from the called germline gene at one end, perhaps through a read error. The genes are TRBV7-9 and TRBJ1-6; no clear D. The CDR3 extends over 14 amino acids. The germline CDR1 and CDR2 sequences are SEHNR and FQNEAQ (reference sequence). The CDR3 is CASSFGQLNSSLHF. The CDR3 DNA follows: TGTGCCAGCAGCTTTGGGCAGCTAAATTCATCCCTCCACTTT.

This clonotype was picked up a small number of times. The chain combines TRBV28 with TRBJ1-5, with D possibly TRBD1 on 5 matching bases. Germline values: CDR1 MDHEN, CDR2 SYDVKM. This CDR3 has 14 residues. Trimming removed 6 bases from V and 6 bases from J, with 15 bases in between. In DNA, the CDR3 is TGTGCCAGCAGACCGGGGGTGGGGGTTCAGCCCCAGCATTTT. Protein: CASRPGVGVQPQHF. Combining the CDR3 with reference TRBV28 and TRBJ1-5 gives the whole variable domain DVKVTQSSRYLVKRTGEKVFLECVQDMDHENMFWYRQDPGLGLRLIYFSYDVKMKEKGDIPEGYSVSREKKERFSLILESASTNQTSMYLCASRPGVGVQPQHFGDGTRLSIL.

This chain connects TRBV6-5 to TRBJ1-2, with 10 bases matching TRBD1. The trim removed 0 bases at V and 5 bases at J, leaving 0 bases unmatched. CDR3 length: 14 residues. Per germline, CDR1 MNHEY and CDR2 SVGAGI. This CDR3 reads CASSYSGQGYGYTF. Written as DNA, the CDR3 is TGTGCCAGCAGTTACTCGGGACAGGGGTATGGCTACACCTTC.

Only one count was recorded for this clonotype. The chain recombines TRBV19 with TRBJ2-6; 8 bases line up with TRBD1. The CDR3 runs 17 residues. CDR1 LNHDA and CDR2 SQIVND come from the germline V gene (reference sequence). V dropped 3 bases and J dropped 2; count of bases not matched to a gene: 6. The CDR3 here is CASSIYQGAPGANVLTF. In nucleotides, the CDR3 is TGTGCCAGTAGTATCTACCAGGGGGCCCCTGGGGCCAACGTCCTGACTTTC.

The V gene is TRBV5-1, the J gene TRBJ2-5; 9 nucleotides match TRBD1. The V segment lost 0 bases and the J segment 4 bases; nucleotides outside the gene matches: 7. CDR3 length: 16 amino acids. CDR1 and CDR2 from the germline V gene are SGHRS and YFSETQ. In DNA form, the CDR3 reads TGCGCCAGCAGCTTGGCCCACGGGACAGGGAGAGAGACCCAGTACTTC. Translation gives CASSLAHGTGRETQYF. Drawing the rest from reference TRBV5-1 and TRBJ2-5, the complete variable domain is KAGVTQTPRYLIKTRGQQVTLSCSPISGHRSVSWYQQTPGQGLQFLFEYFSETQRNKGNFPGRFSGRQFSNSRSEMNVSTLELGDSALYLCASSLAHGTGRETQYFGPGTRLLVL.

The chain has TRBV28 and TRBJ2-7; 7 bases align to TRBD1. Germline CDR1 MDHEN, CDR2 SYDVKM. Trimming took 5 bases from V and 3 from J; bases not matched to a gene: 10. This CDR3 comprises 15 residues. CDR3 nucleotide sequence: TGTGCCAGCAGTGCTACAGGGGCCCTGCTCTACGAGCAGTACTTC. As protein: CASSATGALLYEQYF.

V gene TRBV2 combines with J gene TRBJ2-3, with D tentatively TRBD1 or TRBD2 (5 bases each). This CDR3 comprises 14 residues. V shed 3 bases and J shed 8 bases, with 15 bases lying between them. Germline V gene lookup returns CDR1 SNHLY and CDR2 FYNNEI. CDR3: CASSDQGIGGTQYF. CDR3 bases: TGTGCCAGCAGTGACCAGGGAATAGGAGGTACGCAGTATTTT.

This clonotype was counted a few times. This sequence joins TRBV28 and TRBJ1-5, with D tentatively TRBD1 (6 bases). The V end lost 4 bases, the J end lost 4 bases, and 14 bases lay between the germline ends. CDR3 length equals 15 residues. Per germline, CDR1 MDHEN and CDR2 SYDVKM. The CDR3 sequence is CASSWGRGVNQPQHF. The CDR3 nucleotides read TGTGCCAGCAGTTGGGGTAGGGGGGTAAATCAGCCCCAGCATTTT.